The rows below give T cell receptor beta chains drawn from one sample of a study of PD-1 blockade in classical Hodgkin lymphoma. Sequencing was performed with immunoSEQ multiplex PCR; in TCRdb, only in-frame clones are kept and a portion is missing. The sample yields about 46,000 clones, around 74% seen once. The source was peripheral blood mononuclear cells (PBMCs), collected before the fourth cycle of nivolumab. These receptors were obtained from a human donor with classical Hodgkin lymphoma. Each CDR3 is given with its conserved first and last residue. D genes are given only for firm matches. Clone size is shown for a subset of rows, as once, few, many or a class of expanded clone.

v_gene,d_gene,j_gene,abundance,CDR3aa,CDR3nt
TRBV9,TRBD2,TRBJ2-6,-,CASSVQGLAGGSGANVLTF,TGTGCCAGCAGCGTCCAGGGACTAGCGGGAGGCTCTGGGGCCAACGTCCTGACTTTC
TRBV27,TRBD1,TRBJ1-1,-,CASSLSLRTGRTEAFF,TGTGCCAGCAGTTTATCATTAAGGACAGGGAGGACTGAAGCTTTCTTT
TRBV13,TRBD1,TRBJ2-3,-,CASRYRRDRFTDTQYF,TGTGCCAGCCGGTATCGCCGGGACAGGTTCACAGATACGCAGTATTTT
TRBV6-6,TRBD1,TRBJ2-7,-,CASSPRGQGGHEQYF,TGTGCCAGCAGTCCAAGGGGACAGGGTGGCCACGAGCAGTACTTC
TRBV2,-,TRBJ1-2,few,CATQEGEEGYTF,TGTGCCACCCAGGAGGGGGAGGAAGGCTACACCTTC
TRBV5-1,-,TRBJ1-2,many,CASSLGVGLEGYTF,TGCGCCAGCAGCTTGGGGGTAGGGCTCGAAGGCTACACCTTC
TRBV4-2,-,TRBJ2-7,-,CASSQEQTYEQYF,TGTGCCAGCAGCCAAGAACAGACCTACGAGCAGTACTTC
TRBV29-1,TRBD2,TRBJ2-1,-,CSAFAVLAGYNEQFF,TGCAGCGCCTTTGCGGTGCTAGCGGGGTACAATGAGCAGTTCTTC
TRBV29-1,TRBD1,TRBJ1-1,-,CSVEVTGGNTEAFF,TGCAGCGTTGAAGTTACAGGGGGAAACACTGAAGCTTTCTTT
TRBV10-3,-,TRBJ1-5,few,CAISVDSPQPQHF,TGTGCCATCTCTGTGGACAGCCCTCAGCCCCAGCATTTT
TRBV19,TRBD1,TRBJ1-2,once,CASTPGTGLHYGYTF,TGTGCCAGTACCCCGGGGACAGGGTTACACTATGGCTACACCTTC